This is a list of T cell receptor beta chains from one sample in a study of shared clonotypes between healthy human individuals. Data came from immunoSEQ multiplex PCR; TCRdb stores just in-frame clones and leaves some out. The sample holds around 600,000 clones; 95% to 98% are singletons and the top ten take approximately 0.33%. Sequences were obtained from naive CD8+ T cells sorted from blood. All receptors derive from a young man in good health. The CDR3 runs from the conserved cysteine through the conserved F or W. Each record gives: CDR3 DNA, CDR3 protein, J gene, D gene, clone size, V gene. The D gene is left open where the match is weak. Clone size is shown for a subset of rows, as once, few, many or a class of expanded clone.

cdr3_nt: TGTGCCAGCAGTTTCGCCTCCGGAGATACGCAGTATTTT; cdr3_aa: CASSFASGDTQYF; j_call: TRBJ2-3; d_call: NA; clone_size: NA; v_call: TRBV27
cdr3_nt: TGCGCCAGCAGCCAGGACACGGGGCGGGGAGAAAAACTGTTTTTT; cdr3_aa: CASSQDTGRGEKLFF; j_call: TRBJ1-4; d_call: NA; clone_size: NA; v_call: TRBV4-3
cdr3_nt: TGTGCCAGCTCAACACAAACGGCCTACGAGCAGTACTTC; cdr3_aa: CASSTQTAYEQYF; j_call: TRBJ2-7; d_call: NA; clone_size: NA; v_call: TRBV7-9
cdr3_nt: TGTGCCAGCAGCTTAGGCTTAGCGGGAACCGAATCAGAGCAGTTCTTC; cdr3_aa: CASSLGLAGTESEQFF; j_call: TRBJ2-1; d_call: TRBD2; clone_size: NA; v_call: TRBV7-8
cdr3_nt: TGTGCCAGCAGCTTAGTCGGGCTCTACGAGCAGTACTTC; cdr3_aa: CASSLVGLYEQYF; j_call: TRBJ2-7; d_call: NA; clone_size: NA; v_call: TRBV7-2
cdr3_nt: TGTGCCAGCGGGACGGCGTCGGATGAGCAGTTCTTC; cdr3_aa: CASGTASDEQFF; j_call: TRBJ2-1; d_call: NA; clone_size: NA; v_call: TRBV27
cdr3_nt: TGTGCCAGCAGCTTACATCCGGGACAGGGGGGAAATGAGCAGTTCTTC; cdr3_aa: CASSLHPGQGGNEQFF; j_call: TRBJ2-1; d_call: TRBD1; clone_size: NA; v_call: TRBV7-9
cdr3_nt: TGTGCCAGCAGTCCATTGACAGGGGATCGAAGCAATCAGCCCCAGCATTTT; cdr3_aa: CASSPLTGDRSNQPQHF; j_call: TRBJ1-5; d_call: TRBD1; clone_size: NA; v_call: TRBV27
cdr3_nt: TGTGCCAGCAGAGGGGGGGGAGAATACACCGGGGAGCTGTTTTTT; cdr3_aa: CASRGGGEYTGELFF; j_call: TRBJ2-2; d_call: NA; clone_size: NA; v_call: TRBV6-1
cdr3_nt: TGTGGCGGGCTTTCTGGACAGGGGAGAGTCAACACTGAAGCTTTCTTT; cdr3_aa: CGGLSGQGRVNTEAFF; j_call: TRBJ1-1; d_call: TRBD1; clone_size: NA; v_call: TRBV5-3
cdr3_nt: TGTGCCAGCAGTTTTTTCTCAGAGGCAAATGAGCAGTTCTTC; cdr3_aa: CASSFFSEANEQFF; j_call: TRBJ2-1; d_call: NA; clone_size: NA; v_call: TRBV28
cdr3_nt: TGTGCTAGTGGTTTCGCAGGGGGCCCATACAATGAGCAGTTCTTC; cdr3_aa: CASGFAGGPYNEQFF; j_call: TRBJ2-1; d_call: TRBD1; clone_size: NA; v_call: TRBV12-5
cdr3_nt: TGTGCCAGCAGCTGGGACAGGGGCCCACCCTACGAGCAGTACTTC; cdr3_aa: CASSWDRGPPYEQYF; j_call: TRBJ2-7; d_call: TRBD1; clone_size: NA; v_call: TRBV7-9
cdr3_nt: TGTGCCAGCAGTTTATCGGCAGGGTTCGATGGCTACACCTTC; cdr3_aa: CASSLSAGFDGYTF; j_call: TRBJ1-2; d_call: NA; clone_size: NA; v_call: TRBV27
cdr3_nt: TGTGCCAGCAGTGAACAGGGTATCAATGAGCAGTTCTTC; cdr3_aa: CASSEQGINEQFF; j_call: TRBJ2-1; d_call: NA; clone_size: NA; v_call: TRBV2
cdr3_nt: TGTGCCAGCAGTTTGGCAGGGGCCGGGGAGACCCAGTACTTC; cdr3_aa: CASSLAGAGETQYF; j_call: TRBJ2-5; d_call: NA; clone_size: NA; v_call: TRBV5-5
cdr3_nt: TGCGCCAGCAGTAAAGGACAAATCGTATCCTACGAGCAGTACTTC; cdr3_aa: CASSKGQIVSYEQYF; j_call: TRBJ2-7; d_call: NA; clone_size: NA; v_call: TRBV5-1
cdr3_nt: TGCAGTTCCCGCAGGGGACAGAAACACAATGAGCAGTTCTTC; cdr3_aa: CSSRRGQKHNEQFF; j_call: TRBJ2-1; d_call: TRBD1; clone_size: NA; v_call: TRBV29-1
cdr3_nt: TGTGCCAGCAGCTTTCTAGACTCCTACGAGCAGTACTTC; cdr3_aa: CASSFLDSYEQYF; j_call: TRBJ2-7; d_call: NA; clone_size: NA; v_call: TRBV7-8
cdr3_nt: TGTGCCAGCAGCTTACGCCCCAAAGACAGCTATGGCTACACCTTC; cdr3_aa: CASSLRPKDSYGYTF; j_call: TRBJ1-2; d_call: NA; clone_size: NA; v_call: TRBV11-2
cdr3_nt: TGCGCCAGCAGTCAATCAAGGACAGGGGACCAGCCCCAGCATTTT; cdr3_aa: CASSQSRTGDQPQHF; j_call: TRBJ1-5; d_call: TRBD1; clone_size: NA; v_call: TRBV23-1
cdr3_nt: TGCAGTGCTAGCTCTGAGACCCAGTACTTC; cdr3_aa: CSASSETQYF; j_call: TRBJ2-5; d_call: NA; clone_size: NA; v_call: TRBV20-1
cdr3_nt: TGTGCCAGCAGCTTAGATACCGGCGGGATTAGCACAGATACGCAGTATTTT; cdr3_aa: CASSLDTGGISTDTQYF; j_call: TRBJ2-3; d_call: NA; clone_size: few; v_call: TRBV7-9
cdr3_nt: TGCAGCGTTGAAAGTGGGGCCTCCTACGAGCAGTACTTC; cdr3_aa: CSVESGASYEQYF; j_call: TRBJ2-7; d_call: NA; clone_size: NA; v_call: TRBV29-1
cdr3_nt: TGTGTCAGCAGTCCCCGTTTGGGGACCCCATTGGCGCCCCAGCATTTT; cdr3_aa: CVSSPRLGTPLAPQHF; j_call: TRBJ1-5; d_call: NA; clone_size: NA; v_call: TRBV28
cdr3_nt: TGCAGCGTCGAGGACGGGACCGACTACGAGCAGTACTTC; cdr3_aa: CSVEDGTDYEQYF; j_call: TRBJ2-7; d_call: NA; clone_size: NA; v_call: TRBV29-1
cdr3_nt: TGTGCCAGCAGATTCTCCTACAATGAGCAGTTCTTC; cdr3_aa: CASRFSYNEQFF; j_call: TRBJ2-1; d_call: NA; clone_size: once; v_call: TRBV27
cdr3_nt: TGCGCCAGCAGCTTTAAAGAGACCCAGTACTTC; cdr3_aa: CASSFKETQYF; j_call: TRBJ2-5; d_call: NA; clone_size: NA; v_call: TRBV5-1
cdr3_nt: TGTGCCAGTAGTATAAACCCGCGACTAGCGGGAGGGTCCGAGCAGTACTTC; cdr3_aa: CASSINPRLAGGSEQYF; j_call: TRBJ2-7; d_call: TRBD2; clone_size: NA; v_call: TRBV19
cdr3_nt: TGCAGCGTAACCGGGACACTATCGAACACCGGGGAGCTGTTTTTT; cdr3_aa: CSVTGTLSNTGELFF; j_call: TRBJ2-2; d_call: NA; clone_size: NA; v_call: TRBV29-1
cdr3_nt: TGTGCCAGCAGCTTAGCGGAAACAGGGATCGGCGAGCAGTACTTC; cdr3_aa: CASSLAETGIGEQYF; j_call: TRBJ2-7; d_call: NA; clone_size: NA; v_call: TRBV7-9
cdr3_nt: TGCGCCAGCAGGCCACTAGCGGGAGGTCTCTCCTACAATGAGCAGTTCTTC; cdr3_aa: CASRPLAGGLSYNEQFF; j_call: TRBJ2-1; d_call: TRBD2; clone_size: once; v_call: TRBV5-1
cdr3_nt: TGTGCCAGCAGCAAGGACAGAGGGCCTAACACTGAAGCTTTCTTT; cdr3_aa: CASSKDRGPNTEAFF; j_call: TRBJ1-1; d_call: NA; clone_size: NA; v_call: TRBV21-1
cdr3_nt: TGTGCCAGCAGCTTAGTGGCGGGAGGGCCTCACGAGCAGTACTTC; cdr3_aa: CASSLVAGGPHEQYF; j_call: TRBJ2-7; d_call: TRBD2; clone_size: NA; v_call: TRBV7-9
cdr3_nt: TGCAGCGTTGAAGGGGACAGCTACGAGCAGTACTTC; cdr3_aa: CSVEGDSYEQYF; j_call: TRBJ2-7; d_call: TRBD1; clone_size: NA; v_call: TRBV29-1
cdr3_nt: TGCGCCAGCAGCATCCGCGAGGGGGGCACTGAAGCTTTCTTT; cdr3_aa: CASSIREGGTEAFF; j_call: TRBJ1-1; d_call: NA; clone_size: NA; v_call: TRBV4-3
cdr3_nt: TGCAGCGGACAGGGTGACACCGGGGAGCTGTTTTTT; cdr3_aa: CSGQGDTGELFF; j_call: TRBJ2-2; d_call: TRBD1; clone_size: NA; v_call: TRBV29-1
cdr3_nt: TGTGCCAGCACGGCGGGAGAATTAGGAGAGACCCAGTACTTC; cdr3_aa: CASTAGELGETQYF; j_call: TRBJ2-5; d_call: TRBD2; clone_size: NA; v_call: TRBV9
cdr3_nt: TGCAGCGTTGAAGGTGGTTCGCAGTATTTT; cdr3_aa: CSVEGGSQYF; j_call: TRBJ2-3; d_call: NA; clone_size: NA; v_call: TRBV29-1
cdr3_nt: TGTGCCAGCACAGGGGGCGGAACCGGGGAGCTGTTTTTT; cdr3_aa: CASTGGGTGELFF; j_call: TRBJ2-2; d_call: TRBD1; clone_size: once; v_call: TRBV25-1
cdr3_nt: TGTGCCAGTGTGGGGGATACGCAGTATTTT; cdr3_aa: CASVGDTQYF; j_call: TRBJ2-3; d_call: NA; clone_size: once; v_call: TRBV2
cdr3_nt: TGTGCCAGCGACAGTATAACGGGCTACACCTTC; cdr3_aa: CASDSITGYTF; j_call: TRBJ1-2; d_call: NA; clone_size: NA; v_call: TRBV6-6
cdr3_nt: TGCGCCAGCAGCCACCCCAAAGCGGGAGGAAACAATGAGCAGTTCTTC; cdr3_aa: CASSHPKAGGNNEQFF; j_call: TRBJ2-1; d_call: TRBD2; clone_size: NA; v_call: TRBV4-1
cdr3_nt: TGTGCCAGCAGTTACGTATCAGCTCAAGAGACCCAGTACTTC; cdr3_aa: CASSYVSAQETQYF; j_call: TRBJ2-5; d_call: NA; clone_size: NA; v_call: TRBV6-6
cdr3_nt: TGTGCCAGCAGCCCGTATCATGAAAAACTGTTTTTT; cdr3_aa: CASSPYHEKLFF; j_call: TRBJ1-4; d_call: NA; clone_size: NA; v_call: TRBV7-9
cdr3_nt: TGTGCCAGCAGCGCGGGGAGCCACGAGCAGTACTTC; cdr3_aa: CASSAGSHEQYF; j_call: TRBJ2-7; d_call: NA; clone_size: once; v_call: TRBV9
cdr3_nt: TGTGCCAGCAGGGGGACAGGTAGCTCCTACAATGAGCAGTTCTTC; cdr3_aa: CASRGTGSSYNEQFF; j_call: TRBJ2-1; d_call: TRBD1; clone_size: NA; v_call: TRBV2
cdr3_nt: TGTGCCAGCAGCCTAGGGGGGGGGACTCATGCCCTCTTCGGCACAGATACGCAGTATTTT; cdr3_aa: CASSLGGGTHALFGTDTQYF; j_call: TRBJ2-3; d_call: NA; clone_size: NA; v_call: TRBV5-8
cdr3_nt: TGTGCCAGCAGCGACGTGTCGGGAGGCCACTACAATGAGCAGTTCTTC; cdr3_aa: CASSDVSGGHYNEQFF; j_call: TRBJ2-1; d_call: TRBD2; clone_size: NA; v_call: TRBV9
cdr3_nt: TGTGCCAGCACCTATACTGCCCCGACCGGGGAGCTGTTTTTT; cdr3_aa: CASTYTAPTGELFF; j_call: TRBJ2-2; d_call: NA; clone_size: NA; v_call: TRBV27
cdr3_nt: TGTGCCGGAAGGACTGAAGCTTTCTTT; cdr3_aa: CAGRTEAFF; j_call: TRBJ1-1; d_call: NA; clone_size: NA; v_call: TRBV25-1
cdr3_nt: TGTGCCAGCAGTGGGTATAGCGGGAGGTCCTACAATGAGCAGTTCTTC; cdr3_aa: CASSGYSGRSYNEQFF; j_call: TRBJ2-1; d_call: TRBD2; clone_size: NA; v_call: TRBV25-1